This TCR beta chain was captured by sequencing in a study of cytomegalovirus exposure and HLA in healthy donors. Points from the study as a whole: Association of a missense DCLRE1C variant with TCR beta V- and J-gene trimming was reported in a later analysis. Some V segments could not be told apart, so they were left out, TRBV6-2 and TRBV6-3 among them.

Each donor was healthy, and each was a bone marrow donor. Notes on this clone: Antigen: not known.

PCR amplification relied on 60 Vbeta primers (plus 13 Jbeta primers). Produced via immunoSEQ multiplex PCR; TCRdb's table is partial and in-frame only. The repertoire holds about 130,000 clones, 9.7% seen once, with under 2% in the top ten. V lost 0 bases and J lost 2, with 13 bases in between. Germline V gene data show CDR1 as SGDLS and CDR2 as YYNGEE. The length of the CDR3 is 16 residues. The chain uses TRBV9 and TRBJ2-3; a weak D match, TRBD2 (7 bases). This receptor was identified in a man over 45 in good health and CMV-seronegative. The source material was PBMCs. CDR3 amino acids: CASSVEGGAYTDTQYF. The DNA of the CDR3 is TGTGCCAGCAGCGTAGAGGGGGGGGCCTACACAGATACGCAGTATTTT.